The 29 T cell receptor beta chains reported below all come from one sample, sequenced in a study of blood T cell repertoires in COVID-19. Sequencing was performed with immunoSEQ multiplex PCR; in TCRdb, only in-frame clones are kept and a portion is missing. This repertoire shows 100,000 or so clones, roughly 80% found once; its top ten account for about 16%. Sample: peripheral blood. The receptors stem from a woman of 80 years or more with acute or convalescent COVID-19.

The chain joins TRBV3-1 (or the pseudogene TRBV3-2) to TRBJ2-4, with 8 bases fitting TRBD2. The germline V gene encodes CDR1 LGHDT and CDR2 YNNKEL (reference sequence). V lost 0 bases to trimming and J lost 14 bases; unmatched junction nucleotides: 6. The CDR3 runs 13 residues. The CDR3 DNA reads TGTGCCAGCAGCCAAGATCGGAGTAGCGGGAAGTACTTC. Its protein product is CASSQDRSSGKYF.

The chain is built from TRBV7-6 and TRBJ2-6, with D possibly TRBD1 on 6 matching bases. Germline-derived CDR1 and CDR2 are SGHVS and FNYEAQ. V lost 4 bases and J 3 bases, leaving 7 bases between the germline ends. This CDR3 is built from 14 residues. CDR3 DNA sequence: TGTGCCAGCAGCTCCAGGGGTGGGGCCAACGTCCTGACTTTC. It yields the protein CASSSRGGANVLTF. The full variable domain, its missing parts supplied by reference TRBV7-6 and TRBJ2-6, is GAGVSQSPRYKVTKRGQDVALRCDPISGHVSLYWYRQALGQGPEFLTYFNYEAQQDKSGLPNDRFSAERPEGSISTLTIQRTEQRDSAMYRCASSSRGGANVLTFGAGSRLTVL.

This chain joins TRBV7-9 and TRBJ2-5; TRBD2 matches at 7 bases. Germline CDR1 and CDR2: SEHNR and FQNEAQ (reference sequence). The CDR3 sequence is 13 residues long. V was pared by 5 bases and J by 3 bases, with 3 bases of the junction left unmatched. The CDR3 nucleotides are TGTGCCAGCAGCCTCGGGGGGAAAGAGACCCAGTACTTC. Translating it yields CASSLGGKETQYF.

The chain uses TRBV13 and TRBJ2-3, with 10 nucleotides matching TRBD2. Germline V gene lookup returns CDR1 PRHDT and CDR2 FYEKMQ (reference sequence). J gave up 3 bases and V 0 bases, and 6 bases lay outside the gene matches. This CDR3 is built from 17 residues. The CDR3 bases are TGTGCCAGCAGCTTAGGGGCACTAGCGGGAAAAACAGATACGCAGTATTTT. Amino acid sequence: CASSLGALAGKTDTQYF.

This clone was found a few times. This chain joins TRBV5-1 and TRBJ2-1; TRBD2 aligns across 10 bases. Germline assignment: CDR1 SGHRS and CDR2 YFSETQ. Trimming took 1 base from V and 7 from J; bases not matched to a gene: 2. The CDR3 consists of 14 residues. CDR3 in DNA: TGCGCCAGCAGCTTGCTAGCGGGAGAGAATGAGCAGTTCTTC. Encoded protein: CASSLLAGENEQFF. The full variable domain, its missing parts supplied by reference TRBV5-1 and TRBJ2-1, is KAGVTQTPRYLIKTRGQQVTLSCSPISGHRSVSWYQQTPGQGLQFLFEYFSETQRNKGNFPGRFSGRQFSNSRSEMNVSTLELGDSALYLCASSLLAGENEQFFGPGTRLTVL.

This clone was observed once. This chain uses TRBV5-1 with TRBJ1-1; D is possibly TRBD1 (6 bases). This CDR3 spans 14 amino acids. Trimming stripped 0 bases from V and 4 bases from J, with 10 bases between. Germline lookup yields CDR1 SGHRS and CDR2 YFSETQ. Here the CDR3 DNA reads TGCGCCAGCAGCTTGGACAGGGAGACCACTGAAGCTTTCTTT. Amino acids: CASSLDRETTEAFF.

The V call is TRBV12-3 or TRBV12-4, the J call TRBJ1-6; no reliable D call. V was shortened by 5 bases and J by 8 bases, with 7 bases between the two germline ends. The CDR3 runs to 12 residues. CDR3 protein: CASSPSYSPLHF. The DNA of the CDR3 is TGTGCCAGCAGTCCTTCCTATTCACCCCTCCACTTT.

This chain uses TRBV5-1 with TRBJ1-5, with TRBD1 matching 8 bases. CDR3 size: 17 residues. The trim removed 5 bases at V and 6 bases at J, leaving 16 bases unmatched. Germline V gene sequence: CDR1 SGHRS, CDR2 YFSETQ. CDR3 in DNA: TGCGCCAGCAGTAGGCAAGGTCGGACAGGGTCGATTCAGCCCCAGCATTTT. Translation: CASSRQGRTGSIQPQHF.

V is TRBV3-1 (or the pseudogene TRBV3-2) and J is TRBJ2-7; weak D call: TRBD2 (6 bases). This CDR3 is 15 amino acids long. Looked up from germline, CDR1 is LGHDT and CDR2 is YNNKEL (reference sequence). V lost 0 bases, J lost 3 bases, and 12 bases lay in between. CDR3 DNA sequence: TGTGCCAGCAGCCAAGATCGTCTAGCGCTCTACGAGCAGTACTTC. Amino acids: CASSQDRLALYEQYF.

The genes are TRBV3-1 (or the pseudogene TRBV3-2) and TRBJ1-1, with D possibly being TRBD1 (6 bases). V was pared by 5 bases and J by 0 bases, with 13 bases between. The CDR3 is 15 amino acids. Germline V gene data show CDR1 as LGHDT and CDR2 as YNNKEL (reference sequence). CDR3 region: CASSDGQLLNTEAFF. Here the CDR3 DNA reads TGTGCCAGCAGCGACGGACAGTTGTTGAACACTGAAGCTTTCTTT.

The rearrangement uses TRBV19 and TRBJ2-2; a weak D match, TRBD1 (11 bases). V lost 1 base and J 5 bases, leaving 32 bases between the germline ends. CDR3 length equals 22 residues. Germline V gives CDR1 LNHDA, CDR2 SQIVND (reference sequence). The CDR3 protein is CASSIGRTGGELAGTTTGELFF. DNA for the CDR3: TGTGCCAGTAGTATAGGCCGGACAGGGGGCGAACTAGCGGGAACCACTACCGGGGAGCTGTTTTTT.

This clone was seen just once. V usage is TRBV5-1 and J usage is TRBJ2-6; D ambiguous. CDR1 SGHRS and CDR2 YFSETQ come from the germline V gene. The CDR3 covers 14 residues. V was shortened by 0 bases and J by 4 bases, with 5 bases between the two germline ends. DNA for the CDR3: TGCGCCAGCAGCTTGGGTTCAGGGGCCAACGTCCTGACTTTC. It translates to CASSLGSGANVLTF.

V is TRBV3-1 (or the pseudogene TRBV3-2) and J is TRBJ2-1; 8 bases are a match to TRBD1. The CDR3 covers 13 residues. Germline trimming cut 4 bases from V and 6 bases from J; bases unmatched to any gene: 2. From germline, CDR1 is LGHDT and CDR2 YNNKEL (reference sequence). The CDR3 bases are TGTGCCAGCAGCCTGACAGGGGCCAATGAGCAGTTCTTC. It translates to CASSLTGANEQFF.

The chain joins TRBV5-1 to TRBJ2-1; 9 positions agree with TRBD2. Germline trimming cut 2 bases from V and 9 bases from J; bases unmatched to any gene: 12. The CDR3 spans 16 residues. In germline, CDR1 is SGHRS, CDR2 YFSETQ. CDR3 in amino acids: CASSFQAGGTLSEQFF. CDR3 nucleotide sequence: TGCGCCAGCAGCTTCCAAGCGGGAGGAACGTTAAGTGAGCAGTTCTTC.

The gene calls are TRBV30 and TRBJ2-2, with 10 bases lining up with TRBD2. The CDR3 covers 16 residues. V trimming: 4 bases; J trimming: 4 bases; junction bases outside the gene matches: 9. CDR1 GTSNPN and CDR2 SVGIG come from the germline V gene (reference sequence). The CDR3 sequence: CAWMGAGLAATGELFF. Here the CDR3 DNA reads TGTGCCTGGATGGGGGCTGGACTAGCGGCCACCGGGGAGCTGTTTTTT.

The CDR3 DNA sequence: TGTGCCAGCAGCTGGACAGGGGACAATCAGCCCCAGCATTTT. This gives the protein CASSWTGDNQPQHF. The chain combines TRBV7-9 with TRBJ1-5; 9 bases line up with TRBD1. The CDR3 is 14 amino acids. Germline V gene data show CDR1 as SEHNR and CDR2 as FQNEAQ (reference sequence). V trimming: 4 bases; J trimming: 3 bases; junction bases outside the gene matches: 1.

This chain joins TRBV6-1 and TRBJ1-3; 8 positions agree with TRBD1. Looked up from germline, CDR1 is MNHNS and CDR2 is SASEGT. The V segment lost 0 bases and the J segment 5 bases; nucleotides outside the gene matches: 15. CDR3 length: 19 residues. As DNA, the CDR3 is TGTGCCAGCAGTGAAGCCAAATCCATCGGGACAGGCCTAAGAAACACCATATATTTT. Encoded protein: CASSEAKSIGTGLRNTIYF.

A remark on this clone: This sample includes further DNA sequences coding for the same CDR3. J is TRBJ1-1 and V is TRBV11-2; TRBD1 aligns across 7 bases. The CDR3 spans 14 residues. Per the germline V gene, CDR1 is SGHAT and CDR2 is FQNNGV. V trimming: 1 base; J trimming: 3 bases; junction bases outside the gene matches: 2. CDR3 DNA: TGTGCCAGCAGCTTAGGAGGGGGCTACACTGAAGCTTTCTTT. Encoded protein: CASSLGGGYTEAFF.

In nucleotides, the CDR3 is TGTGCCAGCAGCTTCCAGACTAGCGGCACAGATACGCAGTATTTT. Protein product: CASSFQTSGTDTQYF. The V gene is TRBV7-9, the J gene TRBJ2-3; 8 positions agree with TRBD2. The CDR3 covers 15 residues. The germline V gene encodes CDR1 SEHNR and CDR2 FQNEAQ (reference sequence). J was trimmed by 1 base and V by 3 bases; bases with no gene match: 3.

This clone was observed a few times. The chain has TRBV7-2 and TRBJ2-3, with D tentatively TRBD2 (6 bases). Germline V lookup: CDR1 SGHTA, CDR2 FQGNSA. This CDR3 comprises 14 residues. Between the trimmed V and J ends, which lost 1 base and 5 bases, there was a span of 10 bases. In DNA form, the CDR3 reads TGTGCCAGCAGCTTAGTAGGAGGGAAAGATACGCAGTATTTT. The encoded protein is CASSLVGGKDTQYF. Filled out from reference TRBV7-2 and TRBJ2-3, the complete variable domain reads GAGVSQSPSNKVTEKGKDVELRCDPISGHTALYWYRQSLGQGLEFLIYFQGNSAPDKSGLPSDRFSAERTGGSVSTLTIQRTQQEDSAVYLCASSLVGGKDTQYFGPGTRLTVL.

V and J are TRBV28 and TRBJ1-3; D ambiguous. The CDR3 has 15 residues. Looked up from germline, CDR1 is MDHEN and CDR2 is SYDVKM. Deletions cut 7 bases from V and 4 bases from J, with 17 bases between. The CDR3 sequence is CASTPGSMGGNTIYF. As DNA, the CDR3 is TGTGCCAGCACCCCCGGGAGTATGGGAGGAAACACCATATATTTT.

V usage is TRBV2 and J usage is TRBJ1-1; weak D call: TRBD1 (5 bases). Per germline, CDR1 SNHLY and CDR2 FYNNEI. CDR3 length: 14 amino acids. The V end lost 4 bases, the J end lost 5 bases, and 14 bases lay between the germline ends. DNA for the CDR3: TGTGCCAGCAGTGTGCTGCCGGGGGGGACTGAAGCTTTCTTT. This encodes CASSVLPGGTEAFF.

This chain links TRBV12-5 with TRBJ1-5; possible D gene TRBD1, 6 bases. In germline, CDR1 is LGHNT, CDR2 FRNRAP. The CDR3 contains 15 residues. Trimming pared 1 base from V and 4 bases from J, leaving 11 bases between. CDR3 in amino acids: CASGLGTATNQPQHF. The CDR3 region has the DNA TGTGCTAGTGGTTTGGGGACAGCTACAAATCAGCCCCAGCATTTT.

The V and J genes are TRBV5-1 and TRBJ2-1; 9 positions agree with TRBD2. The CDR3 runs 14 residues. Germline CDR1 and CDR2: SGHRS and YFSETQ. J lost 7 bases, V lost 0 bases, and 2 bases had no gene match. The chain's CDR3 is CASSLVAGANEQFF. The DNA of the CDR3 is TGCGCCAGCAGCTTGGTAGCGGGGGCAAATGAGCAGTTCTTC.

This clone was found once. The V call is TRBV28, the J call TRBJ2-3; D is possibly TRBD2 (5 bases). CDR1 and CDR2 from the germline V gene are MDHEN and SYDVKM. V dropped 11 bases and J dropped 6 bases, with 21 bases sitting between them. The CDR3 is made up of 14 amino acids. The CDR3 DNA sequence: TGTGCCTCCACCACGGGAAGTCCCGTGGATACGCAGTATTTT. This encodes CASTTGSPVDTQYF.

The V and J genes are TRBV5-1 and TRBJ2-5; the match to TRBD1 covers 8 bases. Unmatched junction bases numbered 7, after V lost 4 bases and J lost 5 bases. CDR1 is SGHRS, CDR2 YFSETQ, per germline. The CDR3 has 14 amino acids. CDR3 sequence reads: CASSLRTGRETQYF. CDR3 nucleotides: TGCGCCAGCAGCCTGCGGACAGGGCGGGAGACCCAGTACTTC.

V is TRBV19 and J is TRBJ2-1, with D possibly TRBD1 on 6 matching bases. The CDR3 consists of 15 residues. Between the trimmed V and J ends, which lost 3 bases and 3 bases, there was a span of 12 bases. Per germline, CDR1 LNHDA and CDR2 SQIVND (reference sequence). CDR3 in DNA: TGTGCCAGTAGTATCCCCGGACAGAACTACAATGAGCAGTTCTTC. Translating it yields CASSIPGQNYNEQFF.

This chain connects TRBV11-3 to TRBJ2-5; D unresolved. Germline lookup yields CDR1 SGHNT and CDR2 YENEEA. The CDR3 sequence is 14 residues long. V lost 4 bases, J lost 2 bases, and 11 bases lay in between. CDR3 in amino acids: CASSSQTLQETQYF. The CDR3 DNA reads TGTGCCAGCAGCTCTCAGACATTACAAGAGACCCAGTACTTC.

The chain employs TRBV21-1 and TRBJ2-7; TRBD2 reflects the table's D call only, with no check against the DNA. TRBV21-1 has pseudogene status. The CDR3 contains 16 residues. The DNA for the CDR3 is TGTGCCAGCAGCAAAGGTAAGCGGGAGGCGCACTACGAGCAGTACGTC. Amino acid sequence: CASSKGKREAHYEQYV.